Here is one T cell receptor beta chain with its context. The data are from a study of CD8+CD57+ T cells in acquired aplastic anemia. Germline-derived CDR1 and CDR2 are SGHRS and YFSETQ. The V gene lost 4 bases and the J gene lost 6 bases, with 17 bases spanning the gap. The CDR3 has 15 residues. Genomic DNA provided the template from which TCR beta VDJ and CDR3 profiles were obtained. Each CDR3 protein is one row after TCRdb ran MiXCR on the reads. The table shows approximately 380,000 distinct CDR3 sequences, with roughly 68% occurring only once. The TCR comes from a human donor in good health, serving as a control. The rearrangement joins TRBV5-1 to TRBJ1-5, with D uncertain. The sequenced material came from sorted CD4+, CD8+, or CD8+CD57+ T cells (not recorded which) from PBMCs. CDR3 in DNA: TGCGCCAGCAGCATAACTAGCGGCTTCACTCAGCCCCAGCATTTT. Translation gives CASSITSGFTQPQHF.